What follows are 27 T cell receptor beta chains derived from one specimen sequenced in a study of T cell responses to AZD1222 COVID-19 vaccine (dated by TCRdb to about 2021). The time point label of this sample denotes: about 28 days (+/-7) after the second vaccine dose. The library came from the immunoSEQ multiplex PCR assay. TCRdb mirrors the immuneACCESS table, restricted to in-frame sequences. Some clones are absent from its copies; in checked studies, under half trace to an unresolved V gene, and the reason for the others is unknown. The sample data list roughly 200,000 clones, and just over 90% of these were observed just once. The ten largest clonotypes hold 1.5% to 2% of the sample. The specimen comprised peripheral blood, sampled 28 days after the second AZD1222 dose. These receptors all come from an adult who received the AZD1222 COVID-19 vaccine.

V usage is TRBV3-1 (or the pseudogene TRBV3-2) and J usage is TRBJ1-5, with D maybe TRBD1 (5 bases). Germline loops: CDR1 LGHDT, CDR2 YNNKEL (reference sequence). Trimming removed 1 base from V and 2 bases from J, with 12 bases in between. The CDR3 has 16 amino acids. The CDR3 spells CASSQGFGGGNQPQHF. CDR3 coding DNA: TGTGCCAGCAGCCAAGGTTTCGGGGGTGGCAATCAGCCCCAGCATTTT.

The chain couples TRBV14 to TRBJ2-2, with 9 bases aligning to TRBD1. With 0 bases clipped from V and 5 bases from J, the junction kept 7 bases outside the gene matches. CDR1 SGHDN and CDR2 FVKESK come from the germline V gene. There are 17 residues in the CDR3. CDR3 protein: CASSQDGQGKRTGELFF. Written as DNA, the CDR3 is TGTGCCAGCAGCCAAGACGGACAGGGGAAGAGAACCGGGGAGCTGTTTTTT.

This clone was observed a handful of times. CDR3 loop: CASSLDRGLANTGELFF. Written as DNA, the CDR3 is TGCGCCAGCAGCCTCGACAGGGGACTTGCGAACACCGGGGAGCTGTTTTTT. The V gene is TRBV5-1, the J gene TRBJ2-2, with 8 bases aligning to TRBD1. Germline V gene lookup returns CDR1 SGHRS and CDR2 YFSETQ. The V and J ends lost 4 bases and 0 bases, in that order; junction bases with no gene match: 8. This CDR3 is built from 17 residues.

The rearrangement uses TRBV28 and TRBJ1-1; TRBD1 is a possible D gene (6 bases). The CDR3 has 14 amino acids. The germline V gene has CDR1 MDHEN and CDR2 SYDVKM. The V end lost 6 bases, the J end lost 5 bases, and 16 bases lay between the germline ends. This CDR3 is CASSGRGGWTEAFF. The CDR3 DNA is TGTGCCAGCAGCGGTAGGGGGGGATGGACTGAAGCTTTCTTT.

This clone was seen only once. The chain recombines TRBV2 with TRBJ2-6; D ambiguous. Trimming took off 6 bases at V and 0 bases at J, with 9 bases between the two ends. The CDR3 loop spans 15 amino acids. The germline gives CDR1 SNHLY, CDR2 FYNNEI. The CDR3 DNA reads as TGTGCCAGCAGCCCACAGAGCTCTGGGGCCAACGTCCTGACTTTC. Translating gives CASSPQSSGANVLTF.

V gene TRBV5-1 combines with J gene TRBJ1-2, with TRBD1 matching 10 bases. The V gene end was trimmed by 0 bases and the J gene end by 6 bases; junction bases not matched to a gene: 5. The germline V gene has CDR1 SGHRS and CDR2 YFSETQ. This CDR3 contains 15 residues. As DNA, the CDR3 is TGCGCCAGCAGCTTGGTGGGGGACAGGGGTAATGGCTACACCTTC. The encoded protein is CASSLVGDRGNGYTF.

The genes are TRBV11-3 and TRBJ2-1; 9 bases are a match to TRBD1. This CDR3 region has 13 residues. Germline trimming cut 3 bases from V and 9 bases from J; bases unmatched to any gene: 3. Germline V CDR1 and CDR2: SGHNT, YENEEA. The CDR3, as DNA: TGTGCCAGCAGCTTGACAGGGGGTCTTGAGCAGTTCTTC. It is translated as CASSLTGGLEQFF.

J is TRBJ2-1 and V is TRBV7-2; 9 nucleotides line up with TRBD2. CDR3 length: 17 amino acids. Per the germline V gene, CDR1 is SGHTA and CDR2 is FQGNSA. The V gene end was trimmed by 3 bases and the J gene end by 8 bases; junction bases not matched to a gene: 14. CDR3 sequence: CASSFGYRRGGRHEQFF. CDR3 bases: TGTGCCAGCAGCTTTGGGTATCGGCGGGGGGGCAGGCATGAGCAGTTCTTC.

The CDR3 DNA follows: TGTGCCAGCACCCCTTTTGGAGGCAACTATGGCTACACCTTC. Translation gives CASTPFGGNYGYTF. The chain has TRBV27 and TRBJ1-2; D not resolved. Between the trimmed V and J ends, which lost 7 bases and 2 bases, there was a span of 14 bases. The CDR3 has 14 amino acids. Germline CDR1 MNHEY, CDR2 SMNVEV (reference sequence).

This chain joins TRBV3-1 (or the pseudogene TRBV3-2) and TRBJ1-2; a possible D gene is TRBD1 (6 bases). The CDR3 spans 14 residues. V lost 3 bases and J lost 7, with 15 bases in between. The germline V gene has CDR1 LGHDT and CDR2 YNNKEL (reference sequence). CDR3 sequence: CASSHRGGAGGYTF. The CDR3 DNA reads TGTGCCAGCAGCCACCGGGGGGGGGCTGGTGGCTACACCTTC.

The chain employs TRBV25-1 and TRBJ1-5; TRBD1 is a possible D gene (6 bases). The germline V gene has CDR1 MGHDK and CDR2 SYGVNS. CDR3 length: 15 amino acids. V lost 2 bases, J lost 4 bases, and 12 bases lay in between. The CDR3 nucleotides are TGTGCCAGCAGTGAAACAGGGCTAGGGAATCAGCCCCAGCATTTT. This encodes CASSETGLGNQPQHF.

The V call is TRBV27, the J call TRBJ1-5; D remains ambiguous. This CDR3 is 13 amino acids long. V gave up 5 bases and J gave up 4 bases, with 9 bases separating them. Germline loops: CDR1 MNHEY, CDR2 SMNVEV (reference sequence). The CDR3 coding sequence is TGTGCCAGCAGTCGACGGGAGAATCAGCCCCAGCATTTT. Translating gives CASSRRENQPQHF.

The chain uses TRBV6-5 and TRBJ1-2; 8 bases match TRBD1. The CDR3 is made up of 14 amino acids. V dropped 2 bases and J dropped 6; count of bases not matched to a gene: 5. Germline CDR1 is MNHEY and CDR2 is SVGAGI. As DNA, the CDR3 is TGTGCCAGCAGTTACCCAGGGGGCGCGAATGGCTACACCTTC. It codes for CASSYPGGANGYTF.

This chain connects TRBV11-2 to TRBJ2-7; TRBD2 matches at 8 bases. This CDR3 is 15 amino acids long. CDR1 and CDR2 (germline): SGHAT, FQNNGV. The ends lost 1 base at V and 4 bases at J; junction bases unmatched: 6. CDR3 protein: CASSLGTSGIYEQYF. CDR3 bases: TGTGCCAGCAGCTTAGGTACTAGCGGCATTTACGAGCAGTACTTC.

The CDR3 region is CASSEVGQALLTQYF. CDR3 DNA: TGTGCCAGCAGTGAAGTGGGACAGGCCCTTCTAACGCAGTATTTT. The V call is TRBV6-1, the J call TRBJ2-3, with 8 bases aligning to TRBD1. The CDR3 loop spans 15 amino acids. The V gene end was trimmed by 1 base and the J gene end by 9 bases; junction bases not matched to a gene: 9. In germline, CDR1 is MNHNS, CDR2 SASEGT.

The chain employs TRBV5-1 and TRBJ2-5; tentative D call: TRBD1 (5 bases). There are 15 residues in the CDR3. Germline lookup yields CDR1 SGHRS and CDR2 YFSETQ. V gave up 7 bases and J gave up 4 bases, with 20 bases separating them. The CDR3 sequence is CASVGDSEVGETQYF. Written as DNA, the CDR3 is TGCGCCAGCGTTGGCGACAGTGAAGTAGGAGAGACCCAGTACTTC.

On this clone itself: Germline is not matched at one junction end, which may reflect a read error. The J gene is TRBJ2-2, the V gene TRBV7-7, with 8 bases matching TRBD2. The CDR3 runs to 15 residues. The V gene's germline CDR1 is SSHAT and CDR2 FNYEAQ (reference sequence). The CDR3 nucleotides read TGTGCTAGCAGCTTAGCGGGACCCCGTGGCGGGGAGCTGTTTTTT. It encodes CASSLAGPRGGELFF. The complete variable domain, with remaining parts taken from reference TRBV7-7 and TRBJ2-2, reads GAGVSQSPRYKVTKRGQDVTLRCDPISSHATLYWYQQALGQGPEFLTYFNYEAQPDKSGLPSDRFSAERPEGSISTLTIQRTEQRDSAMYRCASSLAGPRGGELFFGEGSRLTVL.

The V call is TRBV6-5, the J call TRBJ1-4, with unresolved D. V dropped 10 bases and J dropped 6 bases, with 15 bases sitting between them. Germline V gene sequence: CDR1 MNHEY, CDR2 SVGAGI. The length of the CDR3 is 13 residues. The CDR3 DNA reads TGTGCCATCGCCTCCGTGCAGGATGAAAAACTGTTTTTT. It specifies CAIASVQDEKLFF.

The chain links TRBV10-3 to TRBJ1-4; maybe TRBD1 (5 bases). V lost 7 bases, J lost 5 bases, and 11 bases lay in between. Germline V gene lookup returns CDR1 ENHRY and CDR2 SYGVKD. This CDR3 has 13 residues. The chain's CDR3 is CAIKAGENEKLFF. The DNA for the CDR3 is TGTGCCATCAAGGCGGGGGAAAATGAAAAACTGTTTTTT.

The chain uses TRBV2 and TRBJ1-2, with 11 nucleotides matching TRBD1. Germline CDR1 is SNHLY and CDR2 is FYNNEI. This CDR3 has 14 residues. The junction had 11 bases not matched to a gene; V was cut back by 9 bases and J by 8 bases. CDR3 sequence: CARRTGGAYGGYTF. The CDR3 DNA reads as TGTGCCAGAAGGACAGGGGGCGCCTATGGCGGCTACACCTTC.

This clone was observed a few times. This sequence joins TRBV28 and TRBJ1-1; 9 bases are a match to TRBD1. The CDR3 contains 15 residues. V trimming: 2 bases; J trimming: 4 bases; junction bases outside the gene matches: 5. In germline, CDR1 is MDHEN, CDR2 SYDVKM. The CDR3 nucleotides are TGTGCCAGCAGTTTAGGGACAGGGAGTCGCACTGAAGCTTTCTTT. Its translation is CASSLGTGSRTEAFF.

The chain couples TRBV3-1 (or the pseudogene TRBV3-2) to TRBJ2-7, with D uncertain. The CDR3 runs to 14 residues. Germline CDR1 and CDR2: LGHDT and YNNKEL (reference sequence). Trimming pared 1 base from V and 2 bases from J, leaving 9 bases between. CDR3 protein: CASSQGVPAYEQYF. The CDR3 region has the DNA TGTGCCAGCAGCCAAGGGGTCCCCGCCTACGAGCAGTACTTC.

This clone appeared once. The chain has TRBV24-1 and TRBJ2-3; the D call may be TRBD1 or TRBD2 (5 bases each). The V and J ends lost 3 bases and 0 bases respectively, with 9 bases between them. Germline loops: CDR1 KGHDR, CDR2 SFDVKD. The CDR3 extends over 15 amino acids. The CDR3 DNA reads as TGTGCCACCAGTGATCCGAGGGGTAGCACAGATACGCAGTATTTT. Its translation is CATSDPRGSTDTQYF.

The genes are TRBV18 and TRBJ2-1; 10 bases agree with TRBD2. The germline CDR1 and CDR2 sequences are KGHSH and LQKENI. The CDR3 runs 17 residues. The V gene end was trimmed by 3 bases and the J gene end by 7 bases; junction bases not matched to a gene: 12. The CDR3 DNA reads TGTGCCAGCTCACCGTCCCCTATAGCGGGAGGAGCGAATGAGCAGTTCTTC. Encoded protein: CASSPSPIAGGANEQFF.

V usage is TRBV28 and J usage is TRBJ1-3; 10 nucleotides align to TRBD1. The germline gives CDR1 MDHEN, CDR2 SYDVKM. V was clipped by 4 bases and J by 7 bases; unmatched bases: 7. CDR3 length: 15 amino acids. The DNA of the CDR3 is TGTGCCAGCAGTTCCCAGGACAGGGGGTCCAACACCATATATTTT. This translates into CASSSQDRGSNTIYF.

The chain couples TRBV6-5 to TRBJ1-1; the D gene is possibly TRBD1 (5 bases). The CDR3 consists of 13 residues. The germline gives CDR1 MNHEY, CDR2 SVGAGI. With 6 bases removed from V and 4 bases from J, the gap between germline ends came to 12 bases. CDR3 DNA: TGTGCCAGCAGCGCTCAAGGGACCACTGAAGCTTTCTTT. Protein: CASSAQGTTEAFF.

This chain connects TRBV6-5 to TRBJ2-3; 7 bases are shared with TRBD1. The CDR3 sequence is 15 residues long. The ends lost 5 bases at V and 3 bases at J; junction bases unmatched: 8. Germline V lookup: CDR1 MNHEY, CDR2 SVGAGI. This chain's CDR3 is CASSPTGLGTDTQYF. In nucleotides, the CDR3 is TGTGCCAGCAGTCCGACAGGGCTTGGGACAGATACGCAGTATTTT.